This TCR beta chain was identified during a study of early T cells in non-severe SARS-CoV-2 infection. For the study at large: Bulk RNA taken from unsorted whole blood was sequenced, leaving chains unpaired.

Overall study results and limits: Database matching using VDJdb favored anti-spike CD8 responses, with private and CD4 specificities left missing.

The germline V gene encodes CDR1 SEHNR and CDR2 FQNEAQ (reference sequence). The length of the CDR3 is 13 residues. Trimming pared 3 bases from V and 3 bases from J, leaving 7 bases between. The table lists this clonotype with a few counts. Its matching antigen is unknown. Individual cDNA molecules carried attached unique molecular identifiers. TCRdb re-derived calls from the 5' RACE reads in MiXCR, one entry per CDR3 protein. This sample has fewer than 120,000 distinct CDR3 sequences, with about 12% found just once. This receptor was identified in an adult who was a healthcare worker with PCR-confirmed SARS-CoV-2 infection or an uninfected control (not recorded which). The source material was whole blood, sampled at baseline. The V call is TRBV7-9, the J call TRBJ2-3; D unresolved. CDR3 protein: CASSFDGTDTQYF. The DNA of the CDR3 is TGTGCCAGCAGCTTCGATGGGACAGATACGCAGTATTTT.